The 31 T cell receptor beta chains presented below share a single source sample, sequenced in a study of cytomegalovirus exposure and HLA in healthy donors. Both 60 Vbeta primers and 13 Jbeta primers went into the PCR. TCRdb's copy holds only in-frame clones and misses some; the assay was immunoSEQ multiplex PCR. Of about 120,000 clones listed, around 77% are singletons. The sample taken for sequencing was PBMCs. These receptors originate from a man aged 40-49 years in good health and CMV-seropositive.

The chain combines TRBV18 with TRBJ1-6; D may be TRBD1 (6 bases). The CDR3 runs 17 residues. The V gene's germline CDR1 is KGHSH and CDR2 LQKENI. The V end lost 3 bases, the J end lost 0 bases, and 12 bases lay between the germline ends. The CDR3 sequence: CASSPRQESSYNSPLHF. The DNA for the CDR3 is TGTGCCAGCTCACCGCGACAGGAAAGCTCCTATAATTCACCCCTCCACTTT.

The chain employs TRBV13 and TRBJ1-3; no clear D gene. Between the trimmed V and J ends, which lost 3 bases and 0 bases, there was a span of 21 bases. Per germline, CDR1 PRHDT and CDR2 FYEKMQ (reference sequence). The CDR3 length is 19 residues. The CDR3 coding sequence is TGTGCCAGCAGCTTCACCGGGTGGTCTATGGCTACCTCTGGAAACACCATATATTTT. It encodes CASSFTGWSMATSGNTIYF. The entire variable domain, with the rest obtained from reference TRBV13 and TRBJ1-3, is as follows: AAGVIQSPRHLIKEKRETATLKCYPIPRHDTVYWYQQGPGQDPQFLISFYEKMQSDKGSIPDRFSAQQFSDYHSELNMSSLELGDSALYFCASSFTGWSMATSGNTIYFGEGSWLTVV.

The rearrangement links TRBV4-3 to TRBJ2-4, with 7 bases identical to TRBD1. Per the germline V gene, CDR1 is LGHNA and CDR2 is YSLEER. The CDR3 length is 18 residues. V dropped 1 base and J dropped 0; count of bases not matched to a gene: 9. The CDR3 DNA follows: TGCGCCAGCAGCCAAGGGACAGGAGCTGGACTAGCCAAAAACATTCAGTACTTC. This gives the protein CASSQGTGAGLAKNIQYF.

This clone has more than one count but fewer than ten. This sequence joins TRBV7-2 and TRBJ1-3, with 7 bases aligning to TRBD1. The CDR3 contains 16 residues. Germline V gene data show CDR1 as SGHTA and CDR2 as FQGNSA. With 4 bases clipped from V and 0 bases from J, the junction kept 6 bases outside the gene matches. CDR3 region: CASSWQGVRSGNTIYF. The CDR3 DNA sequence: TGTGCCAGCAGCTGGCAGGGGGTCCGCTCTGGAAACACCATATATTTT.

This clone was seen a few times. The chain employs TRBV7-3 and TRBJ1-1, with 7 bases identical to TRBD1. Germline V lookup: CDR1 SGHTA, CDR2 FQGTGA. CDR3 size: 15 residues. Trimming took 1 base from V and 1 from J; bases not matched to a gene: 3. CDR3 in amino acids: CASSLSRTGNTEAFF. For the CDR3, the DNA is TGTGCCAGCAGCTTAAGTAGGACAGGGAACACTGAAGCTTTCTTT. Full variable domain (outside the CDR3, taken from reference TRBV7-3 and TRBJ1-1): GAGVSQTPSNKVTEKGKYVELRCDPISGHTALYWYRQSLGQGPEFLIYFQGTGAADDSGLPNDRFFAVRPEGSVSTLKIQRTERGDSAVYLCASSLSRTGNTEAFFGQGTRLTVV.

The chain is built from TRBV18 and TRBJ1-1; D not certain. The CDR3 is 13 amino acids. Trimming removed 4 bases from V and 0 bases from J, with 6 bases in between. Germline lookup yields CDR1 KGHSH and CDR2 LQKENI. The CDR3 loop reads CASSQQLNTEAFF. The CDR3, as DNA: TGTGCCAGCTCACAACAGTTGAACACTGAAGCTTTCTTT.

The chain combines TRBV15 with TRBJ1-6, with 8 bases lining up with TRBD1. The germline CDR1 and CDR2 sequences are LNHNV and YYDKDF (reference sequence). V shed 3 bases, J shed 8 bases, and the junction held 18 bases outside the gene matches. The CDR3 contains 19 residues. The CDR3 DNA is TGTGCCACCAGCAGGGACCTTGGACAGGGTCGCCCCGGAGATTCACCCCTCCACTTT. Translated: CATSRDLGQGRPGDSPLHF.

CDR3 residues: CASSLSDTGSGNTIYF. The CDR3, as DNA: TGTGCCAGCAGTTTATCGGATACAGGGTCTGGAAACACCATATATTTT. This chain joins TRBV28 and TRBJ1-3; possible D gene TRBD1, 6 bases. The CDR3 loop spans 16 amino acids. Germline V CDR1 and CDR2: MDHEN, SYDVKM. V lost 1 base to trimming and J lost 1 base, with 11 bases between them.

This rearrangement joins TRBV15 to TRBJ2-1; 10 positions match TRBD2. The V segment lost 0 bases and the J segment 3 bases; nucleotides outside the gene matches: 5. The germline V gene has CDR1 LNHNV and CDR2 YYDKDF (reference sequence). The CDR3 extends over 17 amino acids. The CDR3, as DNA: TGTGCCACCAGCAGAGACCATACTAGCGGGGTCTACAATGAGCAGTTCTTC. Translating it yields CATSRDHTSGVYNEQFF.

CDR3 sequence reads: CASSLQGGNTEAFF. CDR3 DNA sequence: TGCGCCAGCAGCTTGCAGGGAGGGAACACTGAAGCTTTCTTT. The V gene is TRBV5-1, the J gene TRBJ1-1; D perhaps matches TRBD1 (5 bases). This CDR3 is built from 14 residues. Trimming took 1 base from V and 1 from J, leaving 8 bases between them. Germline values: CDR1 SGHRS, CDR2 YFSETQ.

This chain connects TRBV11-2 to TRBJ2-2; 8 bases are shared with TRBD2. Trimming cost V 5 bases and J 2 bases; bases outside gene matches: 16. The CDR3 length is 19 residues. CDR1 is SGHAT and CDR2 is FQNNGV in the germline V gene. CDR3 nucleotides: TGTGCCAGCAGCCGCATTCCCTCAGCTAGCGGGCTTAACACCGGGGAGCTGTTTTTT. Its translation is CASSRIPSASGLNTGELFF.

The chain has TRBV29-1 and TRBJ1-1; 10 bases are a match to TRBD1. The germline V gene encodes CDR1 SQVTM and CDR2 ANQGSEA. V dropped 7 bases and J dropped 6; count of bases not matched to a gene: 14. This CDR3 has 15 residues. The CDR3 loop reads CSGGGTGDRSPEAFF. CDR3 nucleotide sequence: TGCAGCGGAGGGGGGACAGGGGACCGATCCCCTGAAGCTTTCTTT.

This chain uses TRBV4-2 with TRBJ2-3; weak D call: TRBD2 (6 bases). The length of the CDR3 is 14 residues. V was clipped by 6 bases and J by 1 base, with 11 bases between them. The germline gives CDR1 LGHNA, CDR2 YNFKEQ. In nucleotides, the CDR3 is TGTGCCAGCAGTTCCTCTAGCGGCACAGATACGCAGTATTTT. Its protein product is CASSSSSGTDTQYF.

The chain uses TRBV15 and TRBJ1-4, with TRBD1 matching 9 bases. This CDR3 spans 17 amino acids. CDR1 and CDR2 from the germline V gene are LNHNV and YYDKDF (reference sequence). V shed 5 bases and J 3 bases; nucleotides not matched to a gene: 10. As DNA, the CDR3 is TGTGCCACCAGCGGCCTTAGGACAGGGGAGGCTAATGAAAAACTGTTTTTT. It codes for CATSGLRTGEANEKLFF.

The chain employs TRBV27 and TRBJ2-7, with D possibly TRBD2 on 6 matching bases. The CDR3 length is 15 residues. The germline V gene encodes CDR1 MNHEY and CDR2 SMNVEV (reference sequence). Trimming took 1 base from V and 2 from J, leaving 12 bases between them. CDR3 loop: CASSLLAGHTYEQYF. The CDR3 DNA is TGTGCCAGCAGTTTATTGGCGGGGCATACCTACGAGCAGTACTTC.

Only a few counts were recorded for this clone. This rearrangement joins TRBV6-4 to TRBJ2-3; 11 nucleotides agree with TRBD2. Germline CDR1 MRHNA, CDR2 SNTAGT. The ends lost 6 bases at V and 1 base at J; junction bases unmatched: 3. This CDR3 is built from 15 residues. Here the CDR3 reads CASSLTSGGTDTQYF. Here the CDR3 DNA reads TGTGCCAGCAGCCTGACTAGCGGGGGCACAGATACGCAGTATTTT.

CDR3 loop: CASRDRATDTQYF. The CDR3 DNA reads as TGTGCCAGCCGGGACAGGGCCACAGATACGCAGTATTTT. The chain uses TRBV27 and TRBJ2-3, with 9 bases aligning to TRBD1. With V trimmed by 8 bases and J by 2 bases, 2 bases remained unmatched. This CDR3 region has 13 residues. Germline V gives CDR1 MNHEY, CDR2 SMNVEV (reference sequence).

CDR3 sequence (DNA): TGTGCCATCAGGGACAGATCCAACACCGGGGAGCTGTTTTTT. Amino acid sequence: CAIRDRSNTGELFF. V gene TRBV10-3 combines with J gene TRBJ2-2, with D maybe TRBD1 (6 bases). V lost 6 bases and J 2 bases, leaving 10 bases between the germline ends. The length of the CDR3 is 14 residues. Germline V gene sequence: CDR1 ENHRY, CDR2 SYGVKD.

This rearrangement joins TRBV5-1 to TRBJ2-3; 7 positions agree with TRBD2. In germline, CDR1 is SGHRS, CDR2 YFSETQ. Trimming cost V 3 bases and J 5 bases; bases outside gene matches: 6. The CDR3 spans 14 residues. As DNA, the CDR3 is TGCGCCAGCAGCTCGGGGGGTTCGTTAGATACGCAGTATTTT. This gives the protein CASSSGGSLDTQYF.

This rearrangement joins TRBV19 to TRBJ2-1; D remains unclear. The CDR3 spans 11 residues. CDR1 is LNHDA, CDR2 SQIVND, per germline (reference sequence). V was shortened by 7 bases and J by 9 bases, with 10 bases between the two germline ends. The CDR3, as DNA: TGTGCCAGTAAAGTTTCGGGTGAGCAGTTCTTC. As protein: CASKVSGEQFF.

Note on this clone: Being one base from a much bigger clone, this may be a read error. The chain employs TRBV4-3 and TRBJ2-6, with D perhaps TRBD2 (5 bases). This CDR3 spans 17 amino acids. The germline gives CDR1 LGHNA, CDR2 YSLEER. Trimming pared 1 base from V and 4 bases from J, leaving 14 bases between. CDR3 sequence (DNA): TGCGCCAGCAGCCAAGGAGATAGCGAGTCCGGGGCCAACGTCCTGACTTTC. The encoded protein is CASSQGDSESGANVLTF.

This chain's CDR3 is CASRAGTEDYEQYF. In DNA, the CDR3 is TGTGCCAGCAGGGCCGGGACAGAAGACTACGAGCAGTACTTC. V is TRBV2 and J is TRBJ2-7; 7 bases align to TRBD1. V was clipped by 6 bases and J by 3 bases; unmatched bases: 8. The germline V gene has CDR1 SNHLY and CDR2 FYNNEI. This CDR3 has 14 residues.

The rearrangement links TRBV6-5 to TRBJ1-5, with D maybe TRBD1 (6 bases). Germline assignment: CDR1 MNHEY and CDR2 SVGAGI. The germline V and J ends were trimmed by 0 bases and 7 bases, with 10 bases remaining between them. The CDR3 runs to 14 residues. The CDR3 is CASSYSQGLQPQHF. The CDR3 nucleotides read TGTGCCAGCAGTTACTCACAGGGTTTGCAGCCCCAGCATTTT.

The chain has TRBV7-3 and TRBJ2-2; a possible D gene is TRBD2 (6 bases). Trimming shortened V by 2 bases and J by 6 bases, and 13 bases separated the two germline ends. CDR1 SGHTA and CDR2 FQGTGA come from the germline V gene. The CDR3 is made up of 15 amino acids. In DNA, the CDR3 is TGTGCCAGCAGCTTATTGAGTCTAGCGTCCGGGGAGCTGTTTTTT. It specifies CASSLLSLASGELFF.

The rearrangement uses TRBV6-5 and TRBJ1-5; perhaps TRBD1 as D (5 bases). The CDR3 is made up of 15 amino acids. CDR1 MNHEY and CDR2 SVGAGI come from the germline V gene. V was shortened by 0 bases and J by 2 bases, with 8 bases between the two germline ends. For the CDR3, the DNA is TGTGCCAGCAGTTACTCGACAGTGGGCAATCAGCCCCAGCATTTT. It translates to CASSYSTVGNQPQHF.

The gene calls are TRBV4-1 and TRBJ1-5, with no clear D. Per the germline V gene, CDR1 is MGHRA and CDR2 is YSYEKL. The V and J ends lost 0 bases and 3 bases respectively, with 3 bases between them. The CDR3 covers 13 residues. The CDR3 DNA is TGCGCCAGCAGCCAAGATTACAATCAGCCCCAGCATTTT. Protein sequence: CASSQDYNQPQHF.

This chain connects TRBV5-4 to TRBJ2-1, with a weak D call TRBD1 (6 bases). Trimming removed 3 bases from V and 5 bases from J, with 12 bases in between. This CDR3 has 14 residues. Germline CDR1 SGHNT, CDR2 YYREEE (reference sequence). The CDR3 DNA reads TGTGCCAGCAGCTCGAGGGGGTCCAACAATGAGCAGTTCTTC. This encodes CASSSRGSNNEQFF.

This clone has more than one count but fewer than ten. The V call is TRBV6-6, the J call TRBJ2-2; tentatively, D is TRBD2 (5 bases). The CDR3 runs 13 residues. V lost 2 bases, J lost 7 bases, and 8 bases lay in between. CDR1 is MNHNY and CDR2 is SVGAGI in the germline V gene (reference sequence). The CDR3 nucleotides are TGTGCCAGCAGTTACCAGGCGGGCGGGGAGCTGTTTTTT. Protein product: CASSYQAGGELFF.

V usage is TRBV4-1 and J usage is TRBJ1-2; 10 bases match TRBD1. Per the germline V gene, CDR1 is MGHRA and CDR2 is YSYEKL. The CDR3 has 15 amino acids. J lost 6 bases, V lost 2 bases, and 6 bases had no gene match. CDR3 bases: TGCGCCAGCAGCCAAACCGAGGGGACAGGGGATGGCTACACCTTC. This sequence encodes CASSQTEGTGDGYTF.

This chain connects TRBV28 to TRBJ2-7, with a tentative D call TRBD2 (7 bases). From germline, CDR1 is MDHEN and CDR2 SYDVKM. Trimming removed 6 bases at V and 5 bases at J, with 14 bases between. This CDR3 comprises 13 residues. The CDR3 sequence is CASSEGGGHEQYF. The CDR3 bases are TGTGCCAGCAGCGAAGGGGGGGGCCACGAGCAGTACTTC.

The sample holds a few counts of this clone. The chain is built from TRBV5-6 and TRBJ2-3; tentative D call: TRBD1 (6 bases). Trimming took 3 bases from V and 2 from J, leaving 13 bases between them. The CDR3 runs 15 residues. Germline CDR1 and CDR2: SGHDT and YYEEEE. Written as DNA, the CDR3 is TGTGCCAGCAGCTGGACGGGACAAGCCACAGATACGCAGTATTTT. Residues: CASSWTGQATDTQYF.